The 22 T cell receptor beta chains in this list originate from one sample, sequenced in a study of blood T cells in healthy people across ages. The authors ran a second PCR of about 6 to 11 cycles using a sample-barcoded 5' primer and a J-beta primer mix. Each CDR3 protein is one row after TCRdb ran MiXCR on the 5' RACE reads. The table includes over 600,000 distinct CDR3 sequences, more than 20% detected once. The sequenced sample was blood. The receptors stem from a man between 65 and 85 years old in good health.

The chain employs TRBV20-1 and TRBJ2-5; no firm D call. Germline V gives CDR1 DFQATT, CDR2 SNEGSKA (reference sequence). The CDR3 spans 13 residues. Between the trimmed V and J ends, which lost 0 bases and 2 bases, there was a span of 7 bases. The CDR3 sequence: CSAREFIQETQYF. In DNA form, the CDR3 reads TGCAGTGCTAGAGAGTTTATACAAGAGACCCAGTACTTC.

The table lists this clonotype with a few counts. This chain joins TRBV20-1 and TRBJ2-7; 12 bases line up with TRBD2. This CDR3 comprises 15 residues. CDR1 DFQATT and CDR2 SNEGSKA come from the germline V gene (reference sequence). The junction had 7 bases not matched to a gene; V was cut back by 0 bases and J by 7 bases. The CDR3 sequence is CSARETLAGGKEQYF. The CDR3 coding sequence is TGCAGTGCTAGAGAAACACTAGCGGGAGGAAAAGAGCAGTACTTC.

This clonotype was observed a handful of times. It is unclear where the CDR3 begins or ends on the DNA, so no DNA is shown, and the CDR3 is as TCRdb lists it. The chain employs TRBV29-1 and TRBJ2-6; TRBD1, the table's D call, was not compared with the DNA. In germline, CDR1 is SQVTM, CDR2 ANQGSEA. The CDR3 region is 16 residues in length, termini included. This chain's CDR3 is CSVGQGSTLRANVLAF.

The rearrangement uses TRBV4-1 and TRBJ2-4; 11 bases line up with TRBD2. The CDR3 totals 16 residues. Germline CDR1 is MGHRA and CDR2 is YSYEKL. The ends lost 4 bases at V and 3 bases at J; junction bases unmatched: 5. The CDR3 is CASSRTSGWDKNIQYF. DNA for the CDR3: TGCGCCAGCAGCCGGACTAGCGGGTGGGACAAAAACATTCAGTACTTC.

This clonotype appeared a few times. This rearrangement joins TRBV27 to TRBJ1-2, with D maybe TRBD1 (5 bases). CDR3 length: 13 residues. The ends were cut back, 6 bases at V and 6 bases at J, with 14 bases in the middle. The germline V gene encodes CDR1 MNHEY and CDR2 SMNVEV (reference sequence). The CDR3 region is CASSPRGGNGYTF. CDR3 coding DNA: TGTGCCAGCAGCCCGCGCGGGGGTAATGGCTACACCTTC.

V is TRBV5-5 and J is TRBJ2-7, with D possibly matching TRBD1 (6 bases). CDR1 and CDR2 from the germline V gene are SGHKS and YYEKEE (reference sequence). The CDR3 spans 14 residues. Trimming pared 0 bases from V and 3 bases from J, leaving 10 bases between. The CDR3 loop is CASSLGDTLYEQYF. Written as DNA, the CDR3 is TGTGCCAGCAGCTTGGGGGACACCCTCTACGAGCAGTACTTC.

This clonotype was observed a handful of times. V usage is TRBV6-6 and J usage is TRBJ2-3; D is uncertain. This CDR3 region has 11 residues. Germline loops: CDR1 MNHNY, CDR2 SVGAGI (reference sequence). The V end was cut by 5 bases, the J end by 6 bases, with 6 bases between. The CDR3 loop reads CASSHPDTQYF. In DNA form, the CDR3 reads TGTGCCAGCAGTCACCCTGATACGCAGTATTTT.

The chain recombines TRBV5-5 with TRBJ1-1; 8 bases align to TRBD1. The CDR3 is 16 residues long. The trim removed 2 bases at V and 0 bases at J, leaving 6 bases unmatched. Germline-derived CDR1 and CDR2 are SGHKS and YYEKEE (reference sequence). The CDR3 protein is CASSFDRGALNTEAFF. The CDR3 DNA sequence: TGTGCCAGCAGCTTCGACAGGGGCGCCTTGAACACTGAAGCTTTCTTT.

The sample holds a few counts of this clonotype. The chain couples TRBV5-1 to TRBJ2-3, with a tentative D call TRBD2 (5 bases). Trimming took 5 bases from V and 3 from J, leaving 13 bases between them. The CDR3 is 14 amino acids. Looked up from germline, CDR1 is SGHRS and CDR2 is YFSETQ. The CDR3: CASSVGPGTDTQYF. The DNA of the CDR3 is TGCGCCAGCAGTGTCGGACCGGGGACAGATACGCAGTATTTT.

The chain links TRBV28 to TRBJ1-4, with TRBD1 matching over 9 bases. Losses at the gene ends were 6 bases for V and 2 bases for J; bases not matched to a gene: 7. The V gene's germline CDR1 is MDHEN and CDR2 SYDVKM. This CDR3 contains 16 residues. CDR3 DNA sequence: TGTGCCAGCAGATTACAACAGGGGGCGACTAATGAAAAACTGTTTTTT. It translates to CASRLQQGATNEKLFF. The variable domain in full, with the rest retrieved from reference TRBV28 and TRBJ1-4, is DVKVTQSSRYLVKRTGEKVFLECVQDMDHENMFWYRQDPGLGLRLIYFSYDVKMKEKGDIPEGYSVSREKKERFSLILESASTNQTSMYLCASRLQQGATNEKLFFGSGTQLSVL.

The chain combines TRBV6-2 or TRBV6-3 with TRBJ2-5; 10 bases line up with TRBD2. V shed 2 bases and J 4 bases; nucleotides not matched to a gene: 13. The CDR3 covers 18 residues. Germline CDR1 reads MNHEY; CDR2 reads SVGEGT. Written as DNA, the CDR3 is TGTGCCAGCAGTTACGTTCTCGGACTAGCGGAAACGGTAGAGACCCAGTACTTC. It yields the protein CASSYVLGLAETVETQYF.

J is TRBJ2-5 and V is TRBV10-3; D call uncertain. Germline V CDR1 and CDR2: ENHRY, SYGVKD. This CDR3 has 15 amino acids. Trimming took 0 bases from V and 5 from J, leaving 13 bases between them. DNA of the CDR3: TGTGCCATCAGTGAGTCGAATGTTATTACCGAGACCCAGTACTTC. Residues: CAISESNVITETQYF.

This clonotype showed up many times. The chain has TRBV5-6 and TRBJ2-7; D possibly corresponds to TRBD1 (5 bases). Trimming left V 2 bases short and J 6 bases short, with 12 bases between. The CDR3 contains 13 residues. Germline values: CDR1 SGHDT, CDR2 YYEEEE. For the CDR3, the DNA is TGTGCCAGCAGCTTTATCCAGGGCGGCGAGCAGTACTTC. Residues: CASSFIQGGEQYF.

The gene calls are TRBV20-1 and TRBJ1-1; D is unclear. Germline V gene sequence: CDR1 DFQATT, CDR2 SNEGSKA (reference sequence). The ends were cut back, 3 bases at V and 3 bases at J, with 5 bases in the middle. The CDR3 totals 11 residues. CDR3 sequence (DNA): TGCAGTGCTAGTTCCGACACTGAAGCTTTCTTT. The encoded protein is CSASSDTEAFF.

This clonotype was counted only a few times. V is TRBV20-1 and J is TRBJ2-7, with D hard to call. V lost 5 bases, J lost 2 bases, and 10 bases lay in between. This CDR3 contains 12 residues. CDR1 DFQATT and CDR2 SNEGSKA come from the germline V gene (reference sequence). Here the CDR3 reads CSASDQTYEQYF. The CDR3 bases are TGCAGTGCTTCCGACCAGACCTACGAGCAGTACTTC.

This clonotype was observed at least ten times. The J gene is TRBJ2-3, the V gene TRBV10-3; the D gene is possibly TRBD1 (6 bases). Germline V gene sequence: CDR1 ENHRY, CDR2 SYGVKD. The ends were cut back, 7 bases at V and 0 bases at J, with 14 bases in the middle. The CDR3 extends over 15 amino acids. CDR3 nucleotide sequence: TGTGCCATCAAATCTGAGGGGGATAGCACAGATACGCAGTATTTT. Amino acids: CAIKSEGDSTDTQYF.

The chain uses TRBV29-1 and TRBJ2-5, with 8 bases lining up with TRBD1. The J call may not be correct, given that the DNA end is closer to TRBJ2-7. The CDR3 extends over 15 amino acids. In germline, CDR1 is SQVTM, CDR2 ANQGSEA. In DNA, the CDR3 is TGCAGCGTCCAACGAGGACAGGGCAATCAATACGAGCAGTACTTC. Protein: CSVQRGQGNQYEQYF.

V is TRBV2 and J is TRBJ1-1; TRBD1 agrees at 12 bases. The germline V gene encodes CDR1 SNHLY and CDR2 FYNNEI. The CDR3 contains 14 residues. After removal of 7 bases from V and 7 bases from J, the junction contained 7 bases not matched to a gene. The CDR3 is CASKGQGATNEAFF. Here the CDR3 DNA reads TGTGCCAGCAAGGGACAGGGGGCGACGAATGAAGCTTTCTTT.

The V call is TRBV12-3 or TRBV12-4, the J call TRBJ2-3; D not resolved. Trimming took 4 bases from V and 1 from J, leaving 15 bases between them. The CDR3 has 16 amino acids. CDR3 amino acids: CASSSHPAHGTDTQYF. As DNA, the CDR3 is TGTGCCAGCAGTTCCCACCCGGCTCACGGCACAGATACGCAGTATTTT.

The rearrangement links TRBV11-1 to TRBJ2-5; 11 bases match TRBD1. The CDR3 loop spans 16 amino acids. The J segment lost 5 bases and the V segment lost 0 bases, leaving 5 bases of the junction unmatched. The germline CDR1 and CDR2 sequences are SGHAT and FQDESV (reference sequence). Written as DNA, the CDR3 is TGTGCCAGCAGCTTAGCGCGGACAGGGGGCCTCGAGACCCAGTACTTC. This sequence encodes CASSLARTGGLETQYF. Full variable domain (missing parts from reference TRBV11-1 and TRBJ2-5): EAEVAQSPRYKITEKSQAVAFWCDPISGHATLYWYRQILGQGPELLVQFQDESVVDDSQLPKDRFSAERLKGVDSTLKIQPAELGDSAMYLCASSLARTGGLETQYFGPGTRLLVL.

Notes on this clonotype: Germline is not matched at one junction end, which may reflect a read error. The rearrangement links TRBV10-3 to TRBJ2-1; 8 bases line up with TRBD1. The CDR3 is 13 residues long. In germline, CDR1 is ENHRY, CDR2 SYGVKD. The CDR3 protein is CAISGDRGHEEFF. In DNA form, the CDR3 reads TGTGCCATCAGTGGAGACAGGGGCCATGAGGAGTTCTTC.

This clonotype is a singleton in its sample. The rearrangement links TRBV20-1 to TRBJ2-5; weak D call: TRBD1 (6 bases). The J call could be wrong; TRBJ2-1 is a better fit for the DNA end. Per germline, CDR1 DFQATT and CDR2 SNEGSKA (reference sequence). The CDR3 is 14 residues long. The CDR3 region has the DNA TGCAGTGCTAGAGATTCCAACAGGGAACTAGGGCAGTTCTTC. It is translated as CSARDSNRELGQFF.